This TCR delta chain was observed in a study of gamma-delta chains in newborns, infants, children (dated by TCRdb to the late 2010s). A note on the overall study: According to the study title, microbial exposure causes polyclonal expansion of innate gammadelta T cells right after birth. The study examined the way microbial exposure affected innate gammadelta T cell populations in human newborns right after birth.

For this clone: Its specific antigen is unknown. It is likely a read error: a sequence one base away is far more abundant. This sample includes further DNA sequences coding for the same CDR3.

Sequenced using an Illumina MiSeq. TCRdb reanalyzed the public reads with the CATT caller, and identical DNA sequences were merged afterwards. In this sample the table shows some 4,000 delta-chain clones, 2% to 2.5% of which occur a single time. The ten largest clones add up to 12% to 15% of the sample. Its CDR3 holds 13 amino acids, cysteine through phenylalanine. The read is trimmed to its CDR3 DNA, 39 bases read in frame from base 1. CDR1 and CDR2 (GEAIGNYY, EKD) derive from the germline V gene. The V and J ends are trimmed by 1 base and 2 bases, leaving 7 bases between them. Material: blood. Here the chain combines TRDV2 and TRDJ1, and possibly TRDD3, on 6 matching bases. The receptor was derived from a child who was a newborn, infant or young child, either healthy, febrile or measles-vaccinated (not recorded which). The DNA sequence is given as TGTGCCTGTGACACTTGGGGGACCGATAAACTCATCTTT. This codes for CACDTWGTDKLIF.